These 21 T cell receptor beta chains share one sample of origin, sequenced in a study of cytomegalovirus exposure and HLA in healthy donors. PCR amplification relied on 60 Vbeta primers (plus 13 Jbeta primers). Only in-frame clones appear in the TCRdb table, and some are missing; sequencing was by immunoSEQ multiplex PCR. The sample lists about 97,000 clones; 85% were seen once. Sequenced material: PBMCs. The receptors come from a man aged 25 to 45 in good health and CMV-seronegative.

The chain joins TRBV25-1 to TRBJ2-7, with 8 bases identical to TRBD1. This CDR3 is 13 amino acids long. The V gene end was trimmed by 7 bases and the J gene end by 1 base; junction bases not matched to a gene: 3. Per the germline V gene, CDR1 is MGHDK and CDR2 is SYGVNS. CDR3 in amino acids: CASTDRVSYEQYF. The CDR3 region has the DNA TGTGCCAGCACGGACAGGGTTTCCTACGAGCAGTACTTC.

The CDR3 reads CASSDGRDNTDTQYF. The CDR3 region has the DNA TGTGCCAGCAGTGACGGTCGGGATAACACAGATACGCAGTATTTT. The chain couples TRBV6-4 to TRBJ2-3, with D possibly TRBD2 on 5 matching bases. Germline V CDR1 and CDR2: MRHNA, SNTAGT. Trimming pared 2 bases from V and 2 bases from J, leaving 11 bases between. The CDR3 runs 15 residues.

The count of this clone is one. The gene calls are TRBV5-6 and TRBJ2-5; D call uncertain. V dropped 0 bases and J dropped 1 base, with 7 bases sitting between them. CDR1 is SGHDT, CDR2 YYEEEE, per germline. This CDR3 region has 14 residues. DNA of the CDR3: TGTGCCAGCAGCTTGGCAGGTCCCCAAGAGACCCAGTACTTC. It is translated as CASSLAGPQETQYF.

The rearrangement joins TRBV5-1 to TRBJ2-2; 11 nucleotides agree with TRBD1. This CDR3 region has 14 residues. V trimming: 3 bases; J trimming: 5 bases; junction bases outside the gene matches: 0. The germline V gene has CDR1 SGHRS and CDR2 YFSETQ. The CDR3 sequence is CASSWDRGTGELFF. The CDR3 nucleotides read TGCGCCAGCAGCTGGGACAGGGGGACCGGGGAGCTGTTTTTT.

The genes are TRBV4-2 and TRBJ1-2; 12 bases agree with TRBD1. The CDR3 contains 15 residues. Germline V gene sequence: CDR1 LGHNA, CDR2 YNFKEQ. J was trimmed by 6 bases and V by 1 base; bases with no gene match: 3. CDR3 protein: CASSQGGQGAHGYTF. CDR3 sequence (DNA): TGTGCCAGCAGCCAAGGGGGACAGGGGGCTCATGGCTACACCTTC.

This chain joins TRBV28 and TRBJ1-6; TRBD1 agrees at 8 bases. The CDR3 runs to 14 residues. Per the germline V gene, CDR1 is MDHEN and CDR2 is SYDVKM. V was clipped by 7 bases and J by 4 bases; unmatched bases: 3. CDR3 sequence reads: CASTYRGYNSPLHF. In DNA, the CDR3 is TGTGCCAGCACCTACAGGGGGTATAATTCACCCCTCCACTTT. Combining the CDR3 with reference TRBV28 and TRBJ1-6 gives the whole variable domain DVKVTQSSRYLVKRTGEKVFLECVQDMDHENMFWYRQDPGLGLRLIYFSYDVKMKEKGDIPEGYSVSREKKERFSLILESASTNQTSMYLCASTYRGYNSPLHFGNGTRLTVT.

The chain uses TRBV21-1 and TRBJ2-4; TRBD2 reflects the table's D call only, with no check against the DNA. TRBV21-1 is deemed a pseudogene. The CDR3 sequence is 17 residues long. The CDR3 DNA follows: TGTGCCAGCAGCAACGGAGCGGCTGCTAAAGCCAAAAACATTCAGTACTTC. Encoded protein: CASSNGAAAKAKNIQYF.

The genes are TRBV28 and TRBJ2-2; D unclear. This CDR3 has 11 residues. The germline CDR1 and CDR2 sequences are MDHEN and SYDVKM. The V and J ends lost 10 bases and 6 bases respectively, with 9 bases between them. The CDR3 DNA sequence: TGTGCCACACAGCAGTCCGGGGAGCTGTTTTTT. This translates into CATQQSGELFF. Filled out from reference TRBV28 and TRBJ2-2, the complete variable domain reads DVKVTQSSRYLVKRTGEKVFLECVQDMDHENMFWYRQDPGLGLRLIYFSYDVKMKEKGDIPEGYSVSREKKERFSLILESASTNQTSMYLCATQQSGELFFGEGSRLTVL.

The chain couples TRBV2 to TRBJ1-4; 9 nucleotides line up with TRBD1. Germline V gives CDR1 SNHLY, CDR2 FYNNEI. This CDR3 spans 13 amino acids. Trimming took 7 bases from V and 8 from J; bases not matched to a gene: 5. The CDR3 sequence is CASTRGTGEKLFF. The DNA of the CDR3 is TGTGCCAGCACTAGAGGGACAGGGGAAAAACTGTTTTTT.

This clone showed up just once. This rearrangement joins TRBV7-9 to TRBJ2-7; the D is unclear. Germline V gene data show CDR1 as SEHNR and CDR2 as FQNEAQ (reference sequence). The CDR3 extends over 14 amino acids. Trimming shortened V by 1 base and J by 2 bases, and 9 bases separated the two germline ends. The CDR3 nucleotides are TGTGCCAGCAGCTTAGGTACAGAGACCTACGAGCAGTACTTC. Amino acids: CASSLGTETYEQYF. Full variable domain (remainder filled in from reference TRBV7-9 and TRBJ2-7): DTGVSQNPRHKITKRGQNVTFRCDPISEHNRLYWYRQTLGQGPEFLTYFQNEAQLEKSRLLSDRFSAERPKGSFSTLEIQRTEQGDSAMYLCASSLGTETYEQYFGPGTRLTVT.

The chain combines TRBV10-3 with TRBJ1-5, with D uncertain. Between the trimmed V and J ends, which lost 6 bases and 2 bases, there was a span of 11 bases. The CDR3 is 14 residues long. Germline CDR1 is ENHRY and CDR2 is SYGVKD. CDR3 coding DNA: TGTGCCATCAGCCCCGCGGAGGGCAATCAGCCCCAGCATTTT. Translating gives CAISPAEGNQPQHF.

This clone showed up just a few times. V gene TRBV6-1 combines with J gene TRBJ1-5; unclear D gene. The CDR3 has 11 residues. Germline V gives CDR1 MNHNS, CDR2 SASEGT. V was clipped by 6 bases and J by 7 bases, with 7 bases between them. The CDR3: CASSSEQPQHF. Written as DNA, the CDR3 is TGTGCCAGCAGCTCAGAACAGCCCCAGCATTTT.

V gene TRBV27 combines with J gene TRBJ1-1; 9 nucleotides match TRBD1. V shed 5 bases and J 6 bases; nucleotides not matched to a gene: 10. Germline V gene lookup returns CDR1 MNHEY and CDR2 SMNVEV (reference sequence). The CDR3 has 15 amino acids. The DNA for the CDR3 is TGTGCCAGCAGTCAGGGGACAGGGAATTTCGCTGAAGCTTTCTTT. Protein sequence: CASSQGTGNFAEAFF.

This chain joins TRBV6-5 and TRBJ1-4, with D maybe TRBD1 (5 bases). The CDR3 is 15 amino acids. V was trimmed by 4 bases and J by 7 bases, leaving 16 bases between them. The V gene's germline CDR1 is MNHEY and CDR2 SVGAGI. CDR3 sequence (DNA): TGTGCCAGCAGTTTAACTCGGGGGGGTTTTGAAAAACTGTTTTTT. Its protein product is CASSLTRGGFEKLFF.

CDR3 coding DNA: TGTGCCTGGAGTGTACCCGGGACAGTTAATTCACCCCTCCACTTT. This codes for CAWSVPGTVNSPLHF. The rearrangement uses TRBV30 and TRBJ1-6, with 7 bases that match TRBD1. Unmatched junction bases numbered 5, after V lost 0 bases and J lost 6 bases. The CDR3 loop spans 15 amino acids. CDR1 is GTSNPN, CDR2 SVGIG, per germline (reference sequence).

The CDR3 DNA follows: TGTGCCAGCAGTGAACTGGACAGGGTGAATCAGCCCCAGCATTTT. Protein: CASSELDRVNQPQHF. The chain carries TRBV6-1 and TRBJ1-5, with 8 positions matching TRBD1. The CDR3 consists of 15 residues. CDR1 and CDR2 (germline): MNHNS, SASEGT. The junction had 4 bases not matched to a gene; V was cut back by 2 bases and J by 4 bases.

This clone has just a few counts. The chain is built from TRBV6-6 and TRBJ2-7; 10 nucleotides agree with TRBD2. V gave up 5 bases and J gave up 1 base; unmatched junction bases: 5. There are 15 residues in the CDR3. Germline assignment: CDR1 MNHNY and CDR2 SVGAGI (reference sequence). The CDR3 coding sequence is TGTGCCAGCAGTCTAGCGGGAGACTATTCCTACGAGCAGTACTTC. The encoded protein is CASSLAGDYSYEQYF.

This rearrangement joins TRBV5-1 to TRBJ1-1, with unresolved D. Germline V CDR1 and CDR2: SGHRS, YFSETQ. Trimming took 2 bases from V and 3 from J, leaving 14 bases between them. This CDR3 comprises 15 residues. This CDR3 reads CASSLNGVRYTEAFF. Written as DNA, the CDR3 is TGCGCCAGCAGCTTAAACGGGGTTAGGTACACTGAAGCTTTCTTT.

The chain is built from TRBV5-1 and TRBJ2-5, with D possibly TRBD2 on 7 matching bases. Germline CDR1 reads SGHRS; CDR2 reads YFSETQ. V was shortened by 1 base and J by 1 base, with 11 bases between the two germline ends. The CDR3 consists of 15 residues. Written as DNA, the CDR3 is TGCGCCAGCAGCTTGTCTGGGGGGGCCCAAGAGACCCAGTACTTC. Protein product: CASSLSGGAQETQYF.

The CDR3 spells CAWNVDSWGTEAFF. The CDR3 region has the DNA TGTGCCTGGAATGTCGACAGCTGGGGTACTGAAGCTTTCTTT. This chain uses TRBV30 with TRBJ1-1; TRBD1 is a possible D gene (5 bases). Trimming removed 4 bases from V and 5 bases from J, with 17 bases in between. The germline V gene has CDR1 GTSNPN and CDR2 SVGIG (reference sequence). The CDR3 extends over 14 amino acids.

This clone appeared a single time. The genes are TRBV30 and TRBJ1-2, with D hard to call. Germline CDR1 is GTSNPN and CDR2 is SVGIG (reference sequence). V was pared by 4 bases and J by 2 bases, with 5 bases between. This CDR3 comprises 11 residues. The CDR3 bases are TGTGCCTGGAACAACAACTATGGCTACACCTTC. Encoded protein: CAWNNNYGYTF.